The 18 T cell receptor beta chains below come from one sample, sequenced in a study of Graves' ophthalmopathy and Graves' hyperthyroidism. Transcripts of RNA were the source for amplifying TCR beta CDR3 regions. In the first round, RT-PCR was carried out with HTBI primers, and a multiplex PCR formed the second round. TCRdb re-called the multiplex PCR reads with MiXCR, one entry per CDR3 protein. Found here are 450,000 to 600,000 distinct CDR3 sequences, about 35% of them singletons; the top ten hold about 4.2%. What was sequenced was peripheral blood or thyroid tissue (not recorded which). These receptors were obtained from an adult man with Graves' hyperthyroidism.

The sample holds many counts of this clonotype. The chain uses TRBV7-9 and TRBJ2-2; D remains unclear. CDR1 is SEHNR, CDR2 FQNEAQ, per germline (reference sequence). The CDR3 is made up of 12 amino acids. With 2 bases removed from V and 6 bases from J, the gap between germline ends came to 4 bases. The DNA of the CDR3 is TGTGCCAGCAGCTTATTTGCCGGGGAGCTGTTTTTT. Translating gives CASSLFAGELFF.

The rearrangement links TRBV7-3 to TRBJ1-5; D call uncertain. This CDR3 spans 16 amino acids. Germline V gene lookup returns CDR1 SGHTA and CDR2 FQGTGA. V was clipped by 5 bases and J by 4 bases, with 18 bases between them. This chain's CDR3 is CASSPIGGSGNQPQHF. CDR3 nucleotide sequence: TGTGCCAGCAGCCCCATCGGCGGGAGTGGTAATCAGCCCCAGCATTTT.

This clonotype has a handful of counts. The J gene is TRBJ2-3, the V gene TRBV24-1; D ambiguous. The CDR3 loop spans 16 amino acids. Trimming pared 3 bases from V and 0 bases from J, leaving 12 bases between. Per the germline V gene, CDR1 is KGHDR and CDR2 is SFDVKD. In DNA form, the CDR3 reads TGTGCCACCAGTGATGCCCGGAGAACTAGCACAGATACGCAGTATTTT. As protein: CATSDARRTSTDTQYF.

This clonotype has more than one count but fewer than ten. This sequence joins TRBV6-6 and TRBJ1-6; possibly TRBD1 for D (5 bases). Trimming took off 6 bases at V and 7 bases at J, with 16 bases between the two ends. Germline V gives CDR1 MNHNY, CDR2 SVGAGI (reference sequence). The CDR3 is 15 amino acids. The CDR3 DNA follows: TGTGCCAGCAGAGACGGGACGGCCCCAAATTCACCCCTCCACTTT. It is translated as CASRDGTAPNSPLHF.

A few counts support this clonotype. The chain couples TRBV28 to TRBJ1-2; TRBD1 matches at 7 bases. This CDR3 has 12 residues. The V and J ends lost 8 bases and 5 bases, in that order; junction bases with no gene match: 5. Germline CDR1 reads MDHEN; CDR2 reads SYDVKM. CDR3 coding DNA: TGTGCCAGCGACAGGGTGGGATATGGCTACACCTTC. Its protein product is CASDRVGYGYTF.

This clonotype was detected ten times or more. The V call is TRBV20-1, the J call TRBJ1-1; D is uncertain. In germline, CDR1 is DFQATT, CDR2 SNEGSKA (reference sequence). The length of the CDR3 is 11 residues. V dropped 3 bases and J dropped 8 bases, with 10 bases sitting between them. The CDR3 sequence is CSASMSLEAFF. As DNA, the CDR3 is TGCAGTGCTAGTATGTCACTAGAAGCTTTCTTT.

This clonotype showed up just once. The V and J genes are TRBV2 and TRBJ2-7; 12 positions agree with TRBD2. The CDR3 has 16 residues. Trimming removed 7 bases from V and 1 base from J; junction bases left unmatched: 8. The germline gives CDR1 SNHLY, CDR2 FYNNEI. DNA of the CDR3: TGTGCCAGCAATCTAGCGGGGGGGATTTGGTCCTACGAGCAGTACTTC. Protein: CASNLAGGIWSYEQYF. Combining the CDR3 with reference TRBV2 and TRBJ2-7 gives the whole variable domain EPEVTQTPSHQVTQMGQEVILRCVPISNHLYFYWYRQILGQKVEFLVSFYNNEISEKSEIFDDQFSVERPDGSNFTLKIRSTKLEDSAMYFCASNLAGGIWSYEQYFGPGTRLTVT.

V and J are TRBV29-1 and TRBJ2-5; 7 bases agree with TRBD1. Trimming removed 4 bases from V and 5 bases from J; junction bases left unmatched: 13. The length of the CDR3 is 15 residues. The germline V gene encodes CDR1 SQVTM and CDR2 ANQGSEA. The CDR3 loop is CSVVSQGVTGETQYF. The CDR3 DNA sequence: TGCAGCGTTGTCTCTCAGGGGGTCACCGGGGAGACCCAGTACTTC.

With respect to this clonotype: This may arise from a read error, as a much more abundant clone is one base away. The CDR3 loop reads CAGSLGTGGLETQYF. The CDR3 DNA reads TGTGCCGGCAGCCTCGGGACAGGGGGCCTGGAGACCCAGTACTTC. The rearrangement joins TRBV7-8 to TRBJ2-5, with TRBD1 identical over 12 bases. Germline loops: CDR1 SGHVS, CDR2 FQNEAQ. The CDR3 is 15 amino acids.

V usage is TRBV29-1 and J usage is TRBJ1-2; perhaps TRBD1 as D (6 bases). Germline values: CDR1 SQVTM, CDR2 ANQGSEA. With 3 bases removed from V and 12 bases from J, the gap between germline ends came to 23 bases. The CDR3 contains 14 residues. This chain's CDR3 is CSVDVGGPSGKDTF. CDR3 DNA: TGCAGCGTTGACGTGGGGGGGCCTAGCGGGAAAGACACCTTC.

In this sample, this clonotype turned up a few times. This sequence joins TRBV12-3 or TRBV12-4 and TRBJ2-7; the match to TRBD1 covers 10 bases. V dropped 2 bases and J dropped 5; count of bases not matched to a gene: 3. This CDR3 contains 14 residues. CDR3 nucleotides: TGTGCCAGCAGTTTACAGGACAGGGGGGACGAGCAGTACTTC. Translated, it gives CASSLQDRGDEQYF.

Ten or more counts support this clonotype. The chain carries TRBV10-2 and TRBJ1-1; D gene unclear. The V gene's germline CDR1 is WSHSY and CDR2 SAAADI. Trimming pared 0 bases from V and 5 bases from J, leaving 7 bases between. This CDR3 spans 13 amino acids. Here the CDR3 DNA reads TGCGCCAGCAGTGAGTCATGGGAAACTGAAGCTTTCTTT. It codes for CASSESWETEAFF.

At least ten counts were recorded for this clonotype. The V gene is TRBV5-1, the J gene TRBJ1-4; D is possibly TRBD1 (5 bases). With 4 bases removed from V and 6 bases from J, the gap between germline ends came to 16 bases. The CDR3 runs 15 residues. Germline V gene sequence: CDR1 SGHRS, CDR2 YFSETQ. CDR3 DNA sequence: TGCGCCAGCAGCGGCGGCGGGACGGCAGATGAAAAACTGTTTTTT. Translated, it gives CASSGGGTADEKLFF.

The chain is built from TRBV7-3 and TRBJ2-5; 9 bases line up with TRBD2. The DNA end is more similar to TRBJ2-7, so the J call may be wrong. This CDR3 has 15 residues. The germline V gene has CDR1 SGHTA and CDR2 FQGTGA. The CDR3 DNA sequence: TGTGCCAGCAGCTTAAGTGCGGGGGGGCTTTACGAGCAGTACTTC. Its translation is CASSLSAGGLYEQYF.

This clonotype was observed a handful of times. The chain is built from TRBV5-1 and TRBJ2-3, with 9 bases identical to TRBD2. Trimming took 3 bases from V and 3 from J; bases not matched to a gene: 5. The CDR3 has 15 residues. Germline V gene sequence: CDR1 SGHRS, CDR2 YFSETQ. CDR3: CASSSSGRLTDTQYF. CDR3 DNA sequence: TGCGCCAGCAGCTCAAGCGGGAGGCTGACAGATACGCAGTATTTT.

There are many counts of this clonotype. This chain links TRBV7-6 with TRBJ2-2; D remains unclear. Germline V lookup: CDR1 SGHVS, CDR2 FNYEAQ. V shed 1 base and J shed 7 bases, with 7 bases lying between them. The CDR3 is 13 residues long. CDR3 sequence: CASSLVAIGELFF. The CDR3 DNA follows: TGTGCCAGCAGCTTAGTGGCGATCGGGGAGCTGTTTTTT.

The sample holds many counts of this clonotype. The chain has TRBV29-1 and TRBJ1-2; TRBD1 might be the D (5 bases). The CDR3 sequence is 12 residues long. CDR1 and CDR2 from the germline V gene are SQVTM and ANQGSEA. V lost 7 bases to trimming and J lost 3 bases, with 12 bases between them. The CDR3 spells CSAERGYYGYTF. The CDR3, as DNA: TGCAGCGCCGAAAGGGGATACTATGGCTACACCTTC.

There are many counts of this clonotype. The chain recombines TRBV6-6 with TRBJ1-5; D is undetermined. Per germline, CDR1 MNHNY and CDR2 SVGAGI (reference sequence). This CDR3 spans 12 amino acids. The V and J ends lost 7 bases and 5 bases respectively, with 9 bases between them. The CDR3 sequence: CASTLSDQPQHF. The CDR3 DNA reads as TGTGCCAGCACCCTGTCAGATCAGCCCCAGCATTTT.